A selection of T cell receptor beta chains follows, all from one sample in a study of control samples from healthy donors and cancer patients. Profiling relied on immunoSEQ multiplex PCR, and the TCRdb table lists in-frame clones only, not all of them. The repertoire holds 150,000 or so clones, with almost 90% as singletons. Sequencing was done on a sample of blood. These receptor sequences come from a man younger than 35 in good health. CDR3s include the opening cysteine and the closing phenylalanine or tryptophan. The D gene is left open where the match is weak. Expanded clones are given a class, and other clones once, few, many or no size at all.

>TRBV19|.|.|TRBJ1-5
CASSFSQPQHF
TGTGCCAGTAGCTTCTCTCAGCCCCAGCATTTT
>TRBV28|.|TRBD2|TRBJ2-3
CASSFVAGDTDTQYF
TGTGCCAGCAGTTTCGTAGCGGGGGATACAGATACGCAGTATTTT
>TRBV19|.|TRBD1|TRBJ1-1
CASSLQGAAMNTEAFF
TGTGCCAGTAGTCTACAGGGGGCAGCGATGAACACTGAAGCTTTCTTT
>TRBV7-9|.|.|TRBJ2-3
CASSSAGDTQYF
TGTGCCAGCAGCTCAGCTGGGGATACGCAGTATTTT
>TRBV5-1|.|.|TRBJ2-7
CASSPGRDFDSYEQYF
TGCGCCAGCAGCCCGGGACGGGACTTCGACTCCTACGAGCAGTACTTC
>TRBV12-3/TRBV12-4|.|.|TRBJ2-2
CASSLGWELFF
TGTGCCAGCAGTTTAGGGTGGGAGCTGTTTTTT
>TRBV5-6|.|.|TRBJ1-2
CASSFQTYGYTF
TGTGCCAGCAGCTTCCAGACCTATGGCTACACCTTC
>TRBV5-1|once|.|TRBJ2-6
CASSPAFGVGANVLTF
TGCGCCAGCAGCCCAGCGTTCGGGGTTGGGGCCAACGTCCTGACTTTC
>TRBV28|.|.|TRBJ2-5
CASTPLDGIDQETQYF
TGTGCCAGCACCCCCCTCGACGGGATTGACCAAGAGACCCAGTACTTC
>TRBV19|.|TRBD1|TRBJ2-7
CASSPTRSTGEGYEQYF
TGTGCCAGTAGTCCTACGCGATCGACAGGGGAAGGATACGAGCAGTACTTC
>TRBV20-1|.|.|TRBJ2-1
CSAGDRFEQFF
TGCAGTGCAGGGGACCGGTTTGAGCAGTTCTTC
>TRBV28|.|.|TRBJ2-2
CASSSRRNTGELFF
TGTGCCAGCAGTAGTAGACGGAACACCGGGGAGCTGTTTTTT